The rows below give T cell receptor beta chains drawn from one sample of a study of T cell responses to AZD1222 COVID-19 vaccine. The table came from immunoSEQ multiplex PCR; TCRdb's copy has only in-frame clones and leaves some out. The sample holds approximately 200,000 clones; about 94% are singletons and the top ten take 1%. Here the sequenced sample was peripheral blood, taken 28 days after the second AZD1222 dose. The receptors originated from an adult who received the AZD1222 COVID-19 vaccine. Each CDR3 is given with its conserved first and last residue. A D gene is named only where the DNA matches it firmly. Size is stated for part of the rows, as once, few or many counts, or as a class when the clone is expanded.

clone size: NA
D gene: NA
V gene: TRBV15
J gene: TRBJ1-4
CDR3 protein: CATSRDRVAEKLFF
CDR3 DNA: TGTGCCACCAGCAGAGACAGGGTGGCTGAAAAACTGTTTTTT

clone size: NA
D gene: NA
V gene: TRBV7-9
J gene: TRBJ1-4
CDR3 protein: CASSSGLATNEKLFF
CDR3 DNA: TGTGCCAGCAGCTCCGGATTGGCAACTAATGAAAAACTGTTTTTT

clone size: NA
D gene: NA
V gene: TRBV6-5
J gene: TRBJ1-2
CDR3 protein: CASSYRGGYGYTF
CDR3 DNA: TGTGCCAGCAGTTACCGCGGCGGGTATGGCTACACCTTC

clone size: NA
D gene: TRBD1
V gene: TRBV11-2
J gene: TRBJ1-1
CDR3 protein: CASSLVTGGSGTEAFF
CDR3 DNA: TGTGCCAGCAGCTTAGTTACAGGGGGCTCAGGCACTGAAGCTTTCTTT

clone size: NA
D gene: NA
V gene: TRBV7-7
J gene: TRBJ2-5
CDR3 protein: CASSPRRGTQYF
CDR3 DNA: TGTGCCAGCAGCCCCCGCAGGGGGACCCAGTACTTC

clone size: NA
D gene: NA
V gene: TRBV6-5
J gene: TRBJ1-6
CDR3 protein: CASSYPEGSYNSPLHF
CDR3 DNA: TGTGCCAGCAGTTACCCCGAGGGGTCCTATAATTCACCCCTCCACTTT

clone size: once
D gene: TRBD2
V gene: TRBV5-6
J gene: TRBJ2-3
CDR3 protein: CASRWTSGGPISDTQYF
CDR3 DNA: TGTGCCAGCAGGTGGACTAGCGGGGGGCCGATTTCAGATACGCAGTATTTT

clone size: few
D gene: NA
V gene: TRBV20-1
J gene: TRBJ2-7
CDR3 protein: CSASMGTDYEQYF
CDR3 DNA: TGCAGTGCTAGTATGGGGACCGACTACGAGCAGTACTTC

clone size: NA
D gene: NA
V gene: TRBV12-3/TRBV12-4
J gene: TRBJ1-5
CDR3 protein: CASSLARDQPQHF
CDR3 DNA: TGTGCCAGCAGTTTAGCGAGGGATCAGCCCCAGCATTTT

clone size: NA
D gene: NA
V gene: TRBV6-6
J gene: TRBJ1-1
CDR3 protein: CASSYSMGRTTEAFF
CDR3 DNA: TGTGCCAGCAGTTACTCGATGGGAAGAACCACTGAAGCTTTCTTT

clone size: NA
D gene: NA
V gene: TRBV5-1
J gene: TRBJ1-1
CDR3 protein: CASSLEAARTEAFF
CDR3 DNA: TGCGCCAGCAGCTTGGAGGCAGCAAGGACTGAAGCTTTCTTT

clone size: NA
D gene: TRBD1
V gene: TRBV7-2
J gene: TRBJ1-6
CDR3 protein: CASSSRQGAYSYNSPLHF
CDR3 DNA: TGTGCCAGCAGCTCCCGACAGGGGGCATACTCCTATAATTCACCCCTCCACTTT

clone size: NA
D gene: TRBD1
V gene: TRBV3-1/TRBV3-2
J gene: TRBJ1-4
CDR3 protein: CASSRDRGGREKLFF
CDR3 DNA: TGTGCCAGCAGCCGTGACAGGGGAGGACGGGAAAAATTGTTTTTT

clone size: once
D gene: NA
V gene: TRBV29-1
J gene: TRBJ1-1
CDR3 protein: CSLTQNTEAFF
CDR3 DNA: TGCAGCCTTACACAGAACACTGAAGCTTTCTTT

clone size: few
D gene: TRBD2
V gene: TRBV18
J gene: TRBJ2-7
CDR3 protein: CASSPGTSGVYEQYF
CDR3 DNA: TGTGCCAGCTCACCGGGGACTAGCGGGGTCTACGAGCAGTACTTC

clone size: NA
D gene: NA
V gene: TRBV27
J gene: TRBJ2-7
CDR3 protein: CASSLIPGLSYEQYF
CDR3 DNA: TGTGCCAGCAGTTTGATTCCAGGACTCTCCTACGAGCAGTACTTC

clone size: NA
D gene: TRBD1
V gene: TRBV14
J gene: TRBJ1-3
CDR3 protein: CASSRTGTYSGNTIYF
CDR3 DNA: TGTGCCAGCAGCCGGACAGGTACATACTCTGGAAACACCATATATTTT

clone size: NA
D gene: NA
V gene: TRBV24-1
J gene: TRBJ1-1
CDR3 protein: CATSATFPLIGVNAEAFF
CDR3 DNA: TGTGCCACCAGTGCCACTTTCCCCCTAATAGGGGTAAATGCTGAAGCTTTCTTT

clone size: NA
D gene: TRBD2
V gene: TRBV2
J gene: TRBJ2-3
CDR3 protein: CASSPLAGGRTDTQYF
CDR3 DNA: TGTGCCAGCAGTCCACTAGCGGGGGGACGCACAGATACGCAGTATTTT

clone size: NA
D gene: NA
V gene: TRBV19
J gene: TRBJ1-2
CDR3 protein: CASRAGVLYGYTF
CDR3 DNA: TGTGCCAGTAGGGCAGGAGTTCTCTATGGCTACACCTTC

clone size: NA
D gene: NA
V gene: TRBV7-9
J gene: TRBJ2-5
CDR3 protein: CASSFVRDLPIARETQYF
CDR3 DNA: TGTGCCAGCAGCTTTGTCAGGGACCTACCAATCGCCAGAGAGACCCAGTACTTC

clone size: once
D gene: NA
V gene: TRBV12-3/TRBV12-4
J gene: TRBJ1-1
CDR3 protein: CASSPQGDTEAFF
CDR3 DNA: TGTGCCAGCAGCCCACAGGGAGACACTGAAGCTTTCTTT

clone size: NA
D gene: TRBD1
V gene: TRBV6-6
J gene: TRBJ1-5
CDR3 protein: CASTRTGTSNQPQHF
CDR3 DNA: TGTGCCAGCACCCGGACAGGGACTAGCAATCAGCCCCAGCATTTT

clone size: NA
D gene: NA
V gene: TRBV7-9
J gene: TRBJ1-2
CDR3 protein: CASSPGGSNYGYTF
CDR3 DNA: TGTGCCAGCAGCCCTGGGGGATCTAACTATGGCTACACCTTC

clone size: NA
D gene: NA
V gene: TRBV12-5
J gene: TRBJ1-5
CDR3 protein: CASGPGQNSNQPQHF
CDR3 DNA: TGTGCTAGTGGTCCCGGGCAAAATAGCAATCAGCCCCAGCATTTT

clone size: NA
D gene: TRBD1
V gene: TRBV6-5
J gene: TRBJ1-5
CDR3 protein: CASRRDSSGQPQHF
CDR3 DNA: TGTGCCAGCAGACGGGACAGCTCGGGACAGCCCCAGCATTTT

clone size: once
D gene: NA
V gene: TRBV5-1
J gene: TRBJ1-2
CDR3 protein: CASSLDHGPLDGYTF
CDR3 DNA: TGCGCCAGCAGCTTGGATCACGGTCCTCTGGATGGCTACACCTTC

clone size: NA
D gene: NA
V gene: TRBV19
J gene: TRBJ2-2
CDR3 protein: CASSPAPESGAGELFF
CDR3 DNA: TGTGCCAGTAGCCCAGCCCCGGAGAGTGGGGCCGGGGAGCTGTTTTTT

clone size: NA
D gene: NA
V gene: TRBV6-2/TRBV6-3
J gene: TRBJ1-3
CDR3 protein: CASSTGVSGNTIYF
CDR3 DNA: TGTGCCAGCAGTACGGGAGTCTCTGGAAACACCATATATTTT

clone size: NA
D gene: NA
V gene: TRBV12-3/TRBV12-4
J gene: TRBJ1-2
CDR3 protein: CASSYRNMGYTF
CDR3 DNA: TGTGCCAGCAGTTACCGAAACATGGGCTACACCTTC

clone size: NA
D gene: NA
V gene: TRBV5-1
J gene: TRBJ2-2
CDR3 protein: CASSLTRGHGELFF
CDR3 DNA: TGCGCCAGCAGCTTGACCCGGGGGCACGGGGAGCTGTTTTTT

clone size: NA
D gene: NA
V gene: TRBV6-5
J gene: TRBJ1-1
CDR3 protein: CASSYEGVTEAFF
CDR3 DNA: TGTGCCAGCAGTTACGAGGGGGTCACTGAAGCTTTCTTT